The clone carrying this T cell receptor beta chain was recorded once. The antigen is not known. Using immunoSEQ multiplex PCR, the repertoire was profiled, and TCRdb retains in-frame clones only, with some absent. The data contain over 25,000 clones, roughly 80% of them singletons. The CDR3 length is 16 residues. Germline lookup yields CDR1 SGHRS and CDR2 YFSETQ. Trimming left V 4 bases short and J 4 bases short, with 18 bases between. The sample belongs to a study of regulatory dendritic cells for organ transplantation. Overall study results and limits: Naive CD4+ and CD8+ repertoires were highly diverse; memory CD8+ was most oligoclonal. Memory CD8+ clonal expansion seemed more limited with regulatory than mature dendritic cells. Among resting subsets, memory CD8+ cells contained the most alloreactive clonotypes.

FACS sorted CD4+ or CD8+ T cells into CD45RA+ naive and CD45RO+ memory. This clonotype originated in a human donor in good health. The sample taken for sequencing was naive CD4+ T cells from blood. The subset is: CD45RA+ naive T cells. The J gene is TRBJ2-1, the V gene TRBV5-1; D remains ambiguous. CDR3 region: CASSRGPTEGYNEQFF. The CDR3 DNA reads as TGCGCCAGCAGCCGAGGTCCGACGGAAGGTTACAATGAGCAGTTCTTC.